This T cell receptor (beta chain) comes out of a study of T-cell reconstitution after alpha-beta-depleted transplantation in children (dated by TCRdb to about 2016). For the study in its entirety: Using TCR repertoire profiling, the study followed T-cell immune reconstitution in a quantitative way in children after TCRalphabeta/CD19-depleted allogeneic hematopoietic cell transplantation. The full study reports these points: The apparently early recovery of alphabetaT-cell counts about two months after transplant reportedly depended on only several hundred rapidly expanded clones that came from non-depleted graft cells. In some patients, the high TCRbeta diversity seen at day 60 was put down to recipient T cells and intrathymic progenitors that had survived conditioning. Over the following months the frequencies of hyperexpanded clones went down, and after one year T-cell counts and TCRbeta diversity were mostly credited to newly produced T cells.

This clonotype occurred many times. What this receptor recognizes is not known. No much larger clone is present one base from it, and per-base qualities are unavailable. Deletion took 3 bases off V and 8 bases off J, with a span of 11 bases between the germline ends. The CDR3 goes from the cysteine to the phenylalanine over 13 residues. Just CDR3 DNA is preserved here, 39 bases in frame from base 1. Via the germline V gene, CDR1 is SGHVS and CDR2 FQNEAQ. The library relied on PCR. Instrument used: Illumina HiSeq 2500. TCR library preparation used molecular barcoding, with unique molecular identifiers applied to normalize quantification of the TCRbeta repertoire. TCRdb handled the public reads itself, with Q25 trimming in fastp and clone calling in MiXCR, and kept productive beta chains. CDR3 protein sequences are deduplicated, and each keeps its most common genes and DNA. Across this sample there are roughly 240,000 distinct CDR3 sequences, with less than 9% seen only once. The ten largest clones take up approximately 6.3% of the sample.

This specimen's treatment or condition label, interpreted: allogeneic hematopoietic cell transplantation with graft depleted of TCRalphabeta T cells and CD19 B cells. The transplant recipients were children given TCRalphabeta/CD19-depleted allogeneic hematopoietic cell grafts. The sequence links TRBV7-8 to TRBJ2-1; no confident D gene assignment can be made. The TCR originated in a male patient younger than 18 who had a stem cell transplant for acute lymphoblastic leukemia, so the T cells may come from the graft donor. The material was PBMCs, mostly from graft donor cells, obtained 180 days after TCRalphabeta/CD19-depleted stem cell transplant. Here the CDR3 is given as CASSFAFVDEQFF. The DNA sequence follows: TGTGCCAGCAGCTTTGCCTTTGTCGATGAGCAGTTCTTC.